This T cell receptor beta chain was sequenced in a study of shared clonotypes between healthy human individuals. Profiled with immunoSEQ multiplex PCR; TCRdb holds only in-frame clones, not every one. Of about 2.3 million clones in the sample, under 95% were seen once. The germline V gene has CDR1 MNHNS and CDR2 SASEGT. This CDR3 has 16 amino acids. J gave up 6 bases and V 3 bases, and 13 bases lay outside the gene matches. Sequencing was done on a sample of naive CD4+ T cells from PBMCs. Subset of the sample: CD45RA+ positively selected. The origin of this receptor is a man aged 18 to 35 in good health. Some clones in this sample may be carry-over from other donors' samples. The chain carries TRBV6-1 and TRBJ1-2; 7 bases agree with TRBD1. The CDR3 DNA sequence: TGTGCCAGCAGTGATGGTCCCGGGACAGCCGGAAATGGCTACACCTTC. Translation gives CASSDGPGTAGNGYTF.